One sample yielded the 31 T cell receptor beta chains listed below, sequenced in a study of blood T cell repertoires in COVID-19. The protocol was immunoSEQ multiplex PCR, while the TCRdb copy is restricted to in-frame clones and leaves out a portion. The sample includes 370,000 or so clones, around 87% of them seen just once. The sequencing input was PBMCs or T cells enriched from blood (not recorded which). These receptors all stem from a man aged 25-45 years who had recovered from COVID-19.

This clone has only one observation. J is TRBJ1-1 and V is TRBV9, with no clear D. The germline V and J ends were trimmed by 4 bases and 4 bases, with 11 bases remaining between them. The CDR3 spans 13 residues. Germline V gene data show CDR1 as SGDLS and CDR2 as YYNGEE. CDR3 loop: CASSLEAGTEAFF. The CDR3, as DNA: TGTGCCAGCAGCCTCGAAGCGGGCACTGAAGCTTTCTTT.

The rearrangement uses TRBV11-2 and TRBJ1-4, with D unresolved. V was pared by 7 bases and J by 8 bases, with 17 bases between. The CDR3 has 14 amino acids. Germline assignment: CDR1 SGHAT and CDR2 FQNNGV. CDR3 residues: CASTNSSLGEKLFF. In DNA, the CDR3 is TGTGCCAGCACTAACAGTTCTTTAGGAGAAAAACTGTTTTTT.

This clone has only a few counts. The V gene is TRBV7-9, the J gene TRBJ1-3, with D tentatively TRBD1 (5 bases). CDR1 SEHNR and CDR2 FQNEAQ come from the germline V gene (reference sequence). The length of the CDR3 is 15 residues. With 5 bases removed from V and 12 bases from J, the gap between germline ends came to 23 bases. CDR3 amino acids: CASSPGGALGNDIYF. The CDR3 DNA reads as TGTGCCAGCAGCCCGGGCGGGGCACTTGGAAATGACATATATTTT.

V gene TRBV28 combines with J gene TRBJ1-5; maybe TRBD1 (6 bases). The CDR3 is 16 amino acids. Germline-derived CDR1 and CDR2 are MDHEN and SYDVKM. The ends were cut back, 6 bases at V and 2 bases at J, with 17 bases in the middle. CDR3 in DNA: TGTGCCAGCAGGACCACCAGGGGCGCAGGCAATCAGCCCCAGCATTTT. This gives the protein CASRTTRGAGNQPQHF.

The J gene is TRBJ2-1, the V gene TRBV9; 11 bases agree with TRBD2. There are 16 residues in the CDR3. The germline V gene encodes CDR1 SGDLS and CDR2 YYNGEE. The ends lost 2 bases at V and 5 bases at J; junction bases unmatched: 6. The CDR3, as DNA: TGTGCCAGCAGCGTTATAGCGGGGGGGCCTAACAATGAGCAGTTCTTC. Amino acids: CASSVIAGGPNNEQFF.

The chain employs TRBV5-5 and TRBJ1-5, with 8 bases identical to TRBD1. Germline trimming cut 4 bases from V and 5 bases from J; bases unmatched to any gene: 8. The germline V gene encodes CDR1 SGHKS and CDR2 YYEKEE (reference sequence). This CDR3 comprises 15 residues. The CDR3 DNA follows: TGTGCCAGCAGCACCGGGACAGGCAGGGATCAGCCCCAGCATTTT. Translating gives CASSTGTGRDQPQHF. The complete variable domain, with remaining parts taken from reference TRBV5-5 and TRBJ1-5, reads DAGVTQSPTHLIKTRGQQVTLRCSPISGHKSVSWYQQVLGQGPQFIFQYYEKEERGRGNFPDRFSARQFPNYSSELNVNALLLGDSALYLCASSTGTGRDQPQHFGDGTRLSIL.

In DNA form, the CDR3 reads TGCGCCAGCAGCCAAGATCGTGGGGCCATGAACACTGAAGCTTTCTTT. Protein: CASSQDRGAMNTEAFF. This chain connects TRBV4-1 to TRBJ1-1; D is perhaps TRBD1 (5 bases). The CDR3 has 16 amino acids. Between the trimmed V and J ends, which lost 0 bases and 0 bases, there was a span of 11 bases. Germline assignment: CDR1 MGHRA and CDR2 YSYEKL.

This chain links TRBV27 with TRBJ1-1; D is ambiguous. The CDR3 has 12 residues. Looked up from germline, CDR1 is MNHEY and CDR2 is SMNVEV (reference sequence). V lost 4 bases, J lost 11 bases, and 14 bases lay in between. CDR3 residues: CASSSTFSGAFF. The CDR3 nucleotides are TGTGCCAGCAGTTCGACGTTCAGCGGGGCTTTCTTT.

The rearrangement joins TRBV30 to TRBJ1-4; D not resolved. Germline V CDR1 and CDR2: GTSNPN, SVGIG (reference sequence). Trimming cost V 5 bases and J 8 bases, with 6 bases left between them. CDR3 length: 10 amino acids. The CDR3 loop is CAWAREKLFF. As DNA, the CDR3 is TGTGCCTGGGCGCGGGAAAAACTGTTTTTT.

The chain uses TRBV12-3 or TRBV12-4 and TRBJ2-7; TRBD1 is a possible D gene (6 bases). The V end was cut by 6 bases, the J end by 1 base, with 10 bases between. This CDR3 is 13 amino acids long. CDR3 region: CASRQTGSYEQYF. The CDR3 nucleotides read TGTGCCAGCAGACAAACAGGGTCCTACGAGCAGTACTTC.

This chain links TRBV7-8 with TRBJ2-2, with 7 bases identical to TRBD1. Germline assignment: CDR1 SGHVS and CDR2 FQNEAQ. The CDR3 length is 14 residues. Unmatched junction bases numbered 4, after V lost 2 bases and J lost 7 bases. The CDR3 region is CASSLQQGIGELFF. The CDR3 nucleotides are TGTGCCAGCAGCTTACAACAGGGGATCGGGGAGCTGTTTTTT.

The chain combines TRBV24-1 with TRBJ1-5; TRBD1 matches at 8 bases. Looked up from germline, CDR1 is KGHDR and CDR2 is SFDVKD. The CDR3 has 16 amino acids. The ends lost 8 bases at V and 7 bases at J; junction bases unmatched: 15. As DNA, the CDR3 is TGTGCCACCAAAGAGAGCTGGCAGGGGGCCAAACAGCCCCAGCATTTT. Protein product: CATKESWQGAKQPQHF.

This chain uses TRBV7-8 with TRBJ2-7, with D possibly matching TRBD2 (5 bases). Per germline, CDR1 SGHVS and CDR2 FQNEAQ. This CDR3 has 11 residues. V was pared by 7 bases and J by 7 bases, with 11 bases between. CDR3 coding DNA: TGTGCCAGCACCGCTAGCCGGGAGCAGTACTTC. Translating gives CASTASREQYF.

The DNA for the CDR3 is TGTGCCAGCAGATTCGGACTGAACACAGATACGCAGTATTTT. Protein sequence: CASRFGLNTDTQYF. The V call is TRBV6-5, the J call TRBJ2-3; weak D call: TRBD2 (5 bases). CDR1 MNHEY and CDR2 SVGAGI come from the germline V gene. CDR3 size: 14 residues. V dropped 6 bases and J dropped 2 bases, with 12 bases sitting between them.

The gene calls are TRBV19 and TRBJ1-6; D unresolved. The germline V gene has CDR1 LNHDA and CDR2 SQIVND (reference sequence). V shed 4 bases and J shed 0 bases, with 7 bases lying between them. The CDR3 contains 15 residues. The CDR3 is CASSTEISYNSPLHF. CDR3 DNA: TGTGCCAGTAGTACCGAGATCTCCTATAATTCACCCCTCCACTTT.

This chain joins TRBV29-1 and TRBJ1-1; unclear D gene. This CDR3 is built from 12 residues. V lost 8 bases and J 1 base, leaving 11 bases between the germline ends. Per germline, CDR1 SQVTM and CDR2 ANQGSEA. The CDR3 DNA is TGCAGCTCTCTGTCGGGGAACACTGAAGCTTTCTTT. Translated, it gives CSSLSGNTEAFF. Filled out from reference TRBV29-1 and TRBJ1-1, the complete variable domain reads SAVISQKPSRDICQRGTSLTIQCQVDSQVTMMFWYRQQPGQSLTLIATANQGSEATYESGFVIDKFPISRPNLTFSTLTVSNMSPEDSSIYLCSSLSGNTEAFFGQGTRLTVV.

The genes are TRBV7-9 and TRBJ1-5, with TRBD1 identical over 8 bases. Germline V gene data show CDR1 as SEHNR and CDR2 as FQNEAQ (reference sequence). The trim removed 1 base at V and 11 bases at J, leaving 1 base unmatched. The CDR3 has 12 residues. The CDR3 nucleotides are TGTGCCAGCAGCTTAGACAGGGGGGCCCAGCATTTT. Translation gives CASSLDRGAQHF. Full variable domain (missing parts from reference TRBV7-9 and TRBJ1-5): DTGVSQNPRHKITKRGQNVTFRCDPISEHNRLYWYRQTLGQGPEFLTYFQNEAQLEKSRLLSDRFSAERPKGSFSTLEIQRTEQGDSAMYLCASSLDRGAQHFGDGTRLSIL.

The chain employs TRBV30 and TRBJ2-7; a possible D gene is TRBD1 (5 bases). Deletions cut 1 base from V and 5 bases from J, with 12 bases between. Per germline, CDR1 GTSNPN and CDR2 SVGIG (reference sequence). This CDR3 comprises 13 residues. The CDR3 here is CAWSGQNPHEQYF. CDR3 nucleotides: TGTGCCTGGAGTGGACAGAACCCGCACGAGCAGTACTTC.

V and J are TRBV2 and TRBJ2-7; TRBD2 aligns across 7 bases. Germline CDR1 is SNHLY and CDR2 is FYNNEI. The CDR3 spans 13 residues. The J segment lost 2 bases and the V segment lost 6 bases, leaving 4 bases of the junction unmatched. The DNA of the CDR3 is TGTGCCAGCAGCGCTAGCGGAACCTACGAGCAGTACTTC. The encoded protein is CASSASGTYEQYF.

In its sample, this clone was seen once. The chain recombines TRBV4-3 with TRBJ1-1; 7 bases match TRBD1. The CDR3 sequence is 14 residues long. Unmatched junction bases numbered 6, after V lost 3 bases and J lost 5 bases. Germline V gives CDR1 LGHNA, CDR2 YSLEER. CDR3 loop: CASSHPGGETEAFF. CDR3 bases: TGCGCCAGCAGCCATCCAGGGGGAGAAACTGAAGCTTTCTTT.

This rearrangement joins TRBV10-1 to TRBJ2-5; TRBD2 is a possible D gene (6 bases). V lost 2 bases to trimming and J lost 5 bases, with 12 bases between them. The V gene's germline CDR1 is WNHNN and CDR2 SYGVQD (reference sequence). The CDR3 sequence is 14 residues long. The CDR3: CASSEAGTAETQYF. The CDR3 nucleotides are TGCGCCAGCAGTGAGGCGGGGACGGCGGAGACCCAGTACTTC.

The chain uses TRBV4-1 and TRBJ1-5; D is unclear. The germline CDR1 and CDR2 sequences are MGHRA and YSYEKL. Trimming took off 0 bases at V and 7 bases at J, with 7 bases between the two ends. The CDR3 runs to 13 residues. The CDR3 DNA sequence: TGCGCCAGCAGCCAAGATCCACAGCAGCCCCAGCATTTT. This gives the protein CASSQDPQQPQHF.

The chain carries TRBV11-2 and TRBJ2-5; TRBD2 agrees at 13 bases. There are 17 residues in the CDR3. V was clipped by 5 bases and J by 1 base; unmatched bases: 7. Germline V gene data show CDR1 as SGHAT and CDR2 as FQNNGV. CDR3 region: CASSASTSGGTQETQYF. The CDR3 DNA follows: TGTGCCAGCAGCGCCTCGACTAGCGGGGGGACCCAAGAGACCCAGTACTTC.

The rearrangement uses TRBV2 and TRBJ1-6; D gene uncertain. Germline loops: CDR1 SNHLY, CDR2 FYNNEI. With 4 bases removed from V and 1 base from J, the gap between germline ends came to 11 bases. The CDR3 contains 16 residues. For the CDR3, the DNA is TGTGCCAGCAGTGCAGTTGGAGGGTCCTATAATTCACCCCTCCACTTT. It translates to CASSAVGGSYNSPLHF.

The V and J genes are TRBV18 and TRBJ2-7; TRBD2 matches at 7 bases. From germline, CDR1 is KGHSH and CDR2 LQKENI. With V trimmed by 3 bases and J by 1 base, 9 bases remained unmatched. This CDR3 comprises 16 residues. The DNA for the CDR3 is TGTGCCAGCTCACCTCCCCCGGGACTAACTTCCTACGAGCAGTACTTC. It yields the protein CASSPPPGLTSYEQYF.

CDR3 amino acids: CASSPLAGDFSGANVLTF. In nucleotides, the CDR3 is TGTGCCAGCAGCCCCCTAGCGGGGGACTTCTCTGGGGCCAACGTCCTGACTTTC. The chain employs TRBV4-2 and TRBJ2-6; 10 nucleotides match TRBD2. The germline V gene has CDR1 LGHNA and CDR2 YNFKEQ. Trimming at V came to 4 bases and at J to 0 bases, leaving 6 bases not matched to a gene. CDR3 length equals 18 residues.

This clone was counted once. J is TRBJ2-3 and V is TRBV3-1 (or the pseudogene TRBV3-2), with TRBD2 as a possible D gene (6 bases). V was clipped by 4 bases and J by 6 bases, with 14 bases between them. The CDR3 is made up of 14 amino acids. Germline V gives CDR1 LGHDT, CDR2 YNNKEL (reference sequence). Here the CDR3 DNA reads TGTGCCAGCAGCCCTGTGAATGGGGGGGATACGCAGTATTTT. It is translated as CASSPVNGGDTQYF.

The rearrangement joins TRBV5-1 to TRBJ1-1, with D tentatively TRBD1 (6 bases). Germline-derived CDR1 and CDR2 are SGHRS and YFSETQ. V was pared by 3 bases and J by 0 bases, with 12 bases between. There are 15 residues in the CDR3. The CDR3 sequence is CASSSGQPMNTEAFF. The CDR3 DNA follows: TGCGCCAGCAGCTCCGGACAGCCGATGAACACTGAAGCTTTCTTT.

Here the CDR3 DNA reads TGCAGCGTTTCCAGGGAGGGTGGCTACACCTTC. As protein: CSVSREGGYTF. J is TRBJ1-2 and V is TRBV29-1, with D tentatively TRBD1 (5 bases). The germline gives CDR1 SQVTM, CDR2 ANQGSEA. V was cut by 5 bases and J by 7 bases, with 11 bases left in between. This CDR3 spans 11 amino acids. The full variable domain, rest sourced from reference TRBV29-1 and TRBJ1-2, is SAVISQKPSRDICQRGTSLTIQCQVDSQVTMMFWYRQQPGQSLTLIATANQGSEATYESGFVIDKFPISRPNLTFSTLTVSNMSPEDSSIYLCSVSREGGYTFGSGTRLTVV.

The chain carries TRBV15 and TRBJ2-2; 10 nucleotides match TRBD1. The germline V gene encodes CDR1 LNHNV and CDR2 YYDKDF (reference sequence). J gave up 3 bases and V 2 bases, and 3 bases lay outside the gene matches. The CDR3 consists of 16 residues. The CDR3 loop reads CATSRTGTGDTGELFF. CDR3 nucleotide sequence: TGTGCCACCAGCAGAACCGGGACAGGGGACACCGGGGAGCTGTTTTTT.

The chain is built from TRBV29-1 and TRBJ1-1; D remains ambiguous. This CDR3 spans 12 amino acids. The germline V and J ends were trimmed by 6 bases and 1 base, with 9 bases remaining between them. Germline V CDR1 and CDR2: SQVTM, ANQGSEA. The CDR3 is CSVARSNTEAFF. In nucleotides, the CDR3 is TGCAGCGTAGCCCGTTCGAACACTGAAGCTTTCTTT.